Sequencing of this T cell receptor beta chain was carried out in a study of blood T cell repertoires in COVID-19. Study overall: In each case, the material was cDNA or gDNA derived from T cells, B-cell-depleted T cells, or PBMCs.

V was trimmed by 4 bases and J by 0 bases, leaving 10 bases between them. Germline CDR1 reads SGDLS; CDR2 reads YYNGEE. CDR3 size: 14 residues. Libraries were prepared by immunoSEQ multiplex PCR; TCRdb keeps only in-frame clonotypes and omits some of them. The sample shows 110,000 or so clones, approximately 87% of them seen only once. This receptor was taken from a woman aged 50 to 65 with acute or convalescent COVID-19. The sample taken for sequencing was peripheral blood. The chain has TRBV9 and TRBJ1-1; D may be TRBD1 (5 bases). The DNA of the CDR3 is TGTGCCAGCAGCAACCGACAGTTGAACACTGAAGCTTTCTTT. Protein: CASSNRQLNTEAFF.